These 10 T cell receptor beta chains originate from one sample sequenced in a study of cytomegalovirus exposure and HLA in healthy donors. Primers included in the PCR were 60 Vbeta and 13 Jbeta primers. Sequencing used immunoSEQ multiplex PCR; TCRdb keeps in-frame clones, though not all of them. This sample has fewer than 200,000 clones, with 72% found just once. Sequencing input: PBMCs. These receptors came from a human donor in good health.

The chain is built from TRBV6-1 and TRBJ2-1; 9 bases map to TRBD1. There are 14 residues in the CDR3. The trim removed 5 bases at V and 4 bases at J, leaving 3 bases unmatched. Germline lookup yields CDR1 MNHNS and CDR2 SASEGT. The CDR3 DNA reads TGTGCCAGCAGTCCGGGGACAGGGTACAATGAGCAGTTCTTC. This encodes CASSPGTGYNEQFF.

This clone was found a few times. This chain uses TRBV5-1 with TRBJ1-3, with D tentatively TRBD1 (5 bases). With 0 bases removed from V and 4 bases from J, the gap between germline ends came to 8 bases. CDR1 SGHRS and CDR2 YFSETQ come from the germline V gene. The length of the CDR3 is 14 residues. This CDR3 is CASSLAPGGNTIYF. CDR3 in DNA: TGCGCCAGCAGCTTGGCTCCAGGGGGAAACACCATATATTTT.

V and J are TRBV5-4 and TRBJ1-2; TRBD1 aligns across 7 bases. The germline V gene has CDR1 SGHNT and CDR2 YYREEE (reference sequence). CDR3 length: 15 amino acids. Unmatched junction bases numbered 9, after V lost 4 bases and J lost 3 bases. The CDR3: CASSPRDSYYYGYTF. The CDR3 DNA reads as TGTGCCAGCAGCCCCCGGGACAGCTATTACTATGGCTACACCTTC.

The V and J genes are TRBV27 and TRBJ2-3; no clear D gene. CDR3 length equals 17 residues. CDR1 and CDR2 (germline): MNHEY, SMNVEV (reference sequence). Trimming left V 0 bases short and J 2 bases short, with 15 bases between. The CDR3 coding sequence is TGTGCCAGCAGTTTATCCCACCCGGTCATTCTCACAGATACGCAGTATTTT. This encodes CASSLSHPVILTDTQYF.

The chain employs TRBV7-9 and TRBJ2-7; TRBD1 matches 12 bases. The CDR3 runs to 16 residues. With 1 base clipped from V and 6 bases from J, the junction kept 7 bases outside the gene matches. Germline lookup yields CDR1 SEHNR and CDR2 FQNEAQ (reference sequence). This CDR3 reads CASSLEWGQGASEQYF. The CDR3, as DNA: TGTGCCAGCAGCTTAGAATGGGGACAGGGGGCATCCGAGCAGTACTTC.

This chain joins TRBV19 and TRBJ2-3; TRBD2 agrees at 11 bases. Losses at the gene ends were 4 bases for V and 2 bases for J; bases not matched to a gene: 11. The CDR3 totals 18 residues. Germline CDR1 and CDR2: LNHDA and SQIVND (reference sequence). CDR3 sequence reads: CASSRNSGGALATDTQYF. DNA for the CDR3: TGTGCCAGTAGTAGGAATAGCGGGGGGGCGTTGGCCACAGATACGCAGTATTTT.

This clone was recorded at least ten times. CDR3 DNA: TGCGCCAGCAGCTTAGATTCAGGCCTGAACACTGAAGCTTTCTTT. This translates into CASSLDSGLNTEAFF. This chain uses TRBV5-1 with TRBJ1-1; D uncertain. The V and J ends lost 2 bases and 0 bases respectively, with 11 bases between them. Looked up from germline, CDR1 is SGHRS and CDR2 is YFSETQ. The CDR3 has 15 amino acids.

This chain links TRBV13 with TRBJ2-1; 12 nucleotides align to TRBD2. CDR1 and CDR2 (germline): PRHDT, FYEKMQ (reference sequence). This CDR3 is 15 amino acids long. The junction had 7 bases not matched to a gene; V was cut back by 4 bases and J by 9 bases. The CDR3 is CASSSFLAGGREQFF. Here the CDR3 DNA reads TGTGCCAGCAGCTCCTTTCTAGCGGGGGGGCGTGAGCAGTTCTTC.

The rearrangement uses TRBV5-6 and TRBJ1-2, with D perhaps matching TRBD1 (5 bases). The germline V and J ends were trimmed by 4 bases and 8 bases, with 12 bases remaining between them. The CDR3 runs to 12 residues. The V gene's germline CDR1 is SGHDT and CDR2 YYEEEE. CDR3 protein: CASSPGGVGYTF. In DNA form, the CDR3 reads TGTGCCAGCAGCCCTGGGGGGGTCGGCTACACCTTC.

The V gene is TRBV25-1, the J gene TRBJ2-5; 8 bases are shared with TRBD1. The J call is uncertain, as TRBJ2-7 better fits the DNA end. Germline CDR1 is MGHDK and CDR2 is SYGVNS. CDR3 length: 17 amino acids. The CDR3 DNA follows: TGTGCCAGCAGTGCTTTATCCGGGACAGGTGATTCGGGCGAGCAGTACTTC. Its translation is CASSALSGTGDSGEQYF.